This is a list of T cell receptor beta chains from one sample in a study of blood T cell repertoires in COVID-19. Sequencing was performed with immunoSEQ multiplex PCR; in TCRdb, only in-frame clones are kept and a portion is missing. The sample has 200,000 to 250,000 clones; approximately 84% are singletons. The specimen was peripheral blood. The origin of the receptors is a man between 40 and 49 years old with acute or convalescent COVID-19. CDR3s include the opening cysteine and the closing phenylalanine or tryptophan. D genes are given only for firm matches. The size entry is marked missing in some rows and otherwise reads once, few, many or a size class.

size | J | D | V | DNA | CDR3
. | TRBJ1-6 | TRBD1 | TRBV30 | TGTGCCTGGTCTATAGGACAGGGGGAAAATTCACCCCTCCACTTT | CAWSIGQGENSPLHF
. | TRBJ1-4 | . | TRBV6-5 | TGTGCCAGCAGTTTCCAGGGTTTAGCTAATGAAAAACTGTTTTTT | CASSFQGLANEKLFF
. | TRBJ2-7 | . | TRBV4-2 | TGTGCCAGCAGCCAGAAGAAAGGGACTTTATCCTACGAGCAGTACTTC | CASSQKKGTLSYEQYF
. | TRBJ2-3 | . | TRBV5-4 | TGTGCCAGCAGCTTAGAAGGGGTTACAGATACGCAGTATTTT | CASSLEGVTDTQYF
. | TRBJ1-2 | TRBD1 | TRBV6-5 | TGTGCCAGCAGTTACAGGGGGCCTAACTATGGCTACACCTTC | CASSYRGPNYGYTF
. | TRBJ2-4 | . | TRBV6-4 | TGTGCCAACAGGAACATTTCCAAAAACATTCAGTACTTC | CANRNISKNIQYF
. | TRBJ1-4 | . | TRBV2 | TGTGCCAGCAGTGTTGCGATCATTCAAAATGAAAAACTGTTTTTT | CASSVAIIQNEKLFF
. | TRBJ2-6 | TRBD2 | TRBV10-1 | TGCGCCAGCAGTGAGTTAGCGGGGGACTCTGGGGCCAACGTCCTGACTTTC | CASSELAGDSGANVLTF
. | TRBJ1-1 | TRBD1 | TRBV5-1 | TGCGCCAGCAGCTTGCAGGGGGTGGGTGCTGAAGCTTTCTTT | CASSLQGVGAEAFF
. | TRBJ1-3 | . | TRBV18 | TGTGCCAGCTCACCTCAGACTTCTGGAAACACCATATATTTT | CASSPQTSGNTIYF
. | TRBJ2-2 | . | TRBV27 | TGTGCCAGCAGTTCCGGACAGATTTCTACCGGGGAGCTGTTTTTT | CASSSGQISTGELFF
. | TRBJ2-5 | TRBD1 | TRBV5-6 | TGTGCCAGCAGCCCGGACAGGAAAGGGGGAGAGACCCAGTACTTC | CASSPDRKGGETQYF
. | TRBJ2-7 | TRBD1 | TRBV14 | TGTGCCAGCAGCCAAGATCGGGACAGCCTCGAGCAGTACTTC | CASSQDRDSLEQYF
. | TRBJ2-7 | TRBD2 | TRBV10-2 | TGCGCCAGCAGTGAAGGAGCGGGGGGTTACGAGCAGTACTTC | CASSEGAGGYEQYF
. | TRBJ2-5 | . | TRBV7-3 | TGTGCCAGCAGCTTATCACGAGGTTCTGGGGAGACCCAGTACTTC | CASSLSRGSGETQYF
. | TRBJ2-2 | TRBD1 | TRBV6-5 | TGTGCCAGCAGTTACGGGACAGGGGACACCGGGGAGCTGTTTTTT | CASSYGTGDTGELFF
. | TRBJ2-5 | TRBD1 | TRBV5-6 | TGTGCCAGCAGCGTACAGGGGGAGACCCAGTACTTC | CASSVQGETQYF
once | TRBJ1-2 | TRBD1 | TRBV3-1/TRBV3-2 | TGTGCCAGCAGCCAGAGGACAGGGGGCACCTATGGCTACACCTTC | CASSQRTGGTYGYTF
. | TRBJ2-3 | . | TRBV19 | TGTGCCAGTAGCCAGGGGAGCACAGATACGCAGTATTTT | CASSQGSTDTQYF
. | TRBJ2-5 | . | TRBV3-1/TRBV3-2 | TGTGCCAGCAGCCAAGGGGTCGGGGGAGGAAGGGAGACCCAGTACTTC | CASSQGVGGGRETQYF
. | TRBJ1-1 | . | TRBV5-1 | TGCGCCAGCAGCTTAGACGCGGGGAACACTGAAGCTTTCTTT | CASSLDAGNTEAFF
. | TRBJ1-3 | TRBD1 | TRBV20-1 | TGCAGTGCTAGTGATCAACAGGGGGCTGGAAACACCATATATTTT | CSASDQQGAGNTIYF
. | TRBJ2-1 | TRBD2 | TRBV19 | TGTGCCAGTAGTGGGGCTAGCGGGGGGGAGAATGAGCAGTTCTTC | CASSGASGGENEQFF
. | TRBJ2-7 | TRBD1 | TRBV7-9 | TGTGCCAGCAGCTTAAGCCAGGGGGCGGGTGAGCAGTACTTC | CASSLSQGAGEQYF
. | TRBJ2-3 | TRBD2 | TRBV5-1 | TGCGCCAGCAGCTTGGGGCTAGCGGGGGACACAGATACGCAGTATTTT | CASSLGLAGDTDTQYF
. | TRBJ1-2 | TRBD1 | TRBV9 | TGTGCCAGCAGCGGTGGAACAGGGGGCGACTATGGCTACACCTTC | CASSGGTGGDYGYTF
. | TRBJ1-5 | . | TRBV6-5 | TGTGCCAGCAGTCACGTGGACAACAATAATCAGCCCCAGCATTTT | CASSHVDNNNQPQHF
. | TRBJ1-5 | . | TRBV5-6 | TGTGCCAGCAGCCGGGGGAATAGCAATCAGCCCCAGCATTTT | CASSRGNSNQPQHF
. | TRBJ2-5 | TRBD2 | TRBV2 | TGTGCCAGCAGAACTACGGTGGGCGCGGGGGAGGCGGGGACCCAGTACTTC | CASRTTVGAGEAGTQYF
. | TRBJ1-2 | TRBD1 | TRBV2 | TGTGCCAGCAGTGGGGGACAGCCTTATGGCTACACCTTC | CASSGGQPYGYTF
. | TRBJ2-5 | TRBD2 | TRBV11-3 | TGTGCCAGCAGCTTGGGCGGGGGGATCCAAGAGACCCAGTACTTC | CASSLGGGIQETQYF
. | TRBJ1-1 | TRBD1 | TRBV18 | TGTGCCAGCTCACTCGACCGGGACAGTCCAGCTTTCTTT | CASSLDRDSPAFF
few | TRBJ1-2 | . | TRBV27 | TGTGCCAGCAGTTTTGACAGACGATCACTCAACTATGGCTACACCTTC | CASSFDRRSLNYGYTF
few | TRBJ2-6 | . | TRBV15 | TGTGCCACCAGCCGGGGGGCTGGGGCTGGGGCCAACGTCCTGACTTTC | CATSRGAGAGANVLTF
. | TRBJ2-3 | TRBD1 | TRBV7-3 | TGTGCCAGCAGCTTAATAGGGGGCCCCCCGGATACGCAGTATTTT | CASSLIGGPPDTQYF
once | TRBJ2-5 | . | TRBV19 | TGTGCCAGTAGAGAGAATCTACAAGAGACCCAGTACTTC | CASRENLQETQYF
few | TRBJ1-3 | TRBD1 | TRBV5-1 | TGCGCCAGCAGCTTGAAGCTATCGACAGGGGCGAACTCTGGAAACACCATATATTTT | CASSLKLSTGANSGNTIYF
. | TRBJ2-7 | . | TRBV28 | TGTGCCAGCAGTTTACCCCTATCCCCCGGGACTCTCTACGAGCAGTACTTC | CASSLPLSPGTLYEQYF
. | TRBJ2-5 | . | TRBV2 | TGTGCCAGCTCAAAGGGGATCTGGGAGACCCAGTACTTC | CASSKGIWETQYF
few | TRBJ1-1 | . | TRBV12-5 | TGTGCTAGTGGTGCCGAACTCCCAGGGATGCGCGGCACTGAAGCTTTCTTT | CASGAELPGMRGTEAFF
. | TRBJ1-6 | . | TRBV30 | TGTGCCTGGACCATGGAGAGCTCCTATAATTCACCCCTCCACTTT | CAWTMESSYNSPLHF
. | TRBJ2-1 | . | TRBV5-4 | TGTGCCAGCAGGAGGGACAATGAGCAGTTCTTC | CASRRDNEQFF
. | TRBJ2-3 | TRBD1 | TRBV12-3/TRBV12-4 | TGTGCCAGCAACAGGGACAGTACAGATACGCAGTATTTT | CASNRDSTDTQYF